This T cell receptor beta chain was identified in a study of blood T cell repertoires in COVID-19 (TCRdb year 2020). General notes on the study: The collaborator samples originated in the United States, Italy and Spain and spanned the acute and convalescent phases of COVID-19. The prospective study material was composed of cDNA or gDNA derived from T cells, B-cell-depleted T cells, or PBMCs. A de-identified subject ID, COVID-19 status, age in years and sex were almost always included in the sample metadata. Deeply sampled blood TCRbeta repertoires from subjects exposed to, actively infected with, or recovered from COVID-19 were included in the dataset. Samples were obtained from the ongoing ImmuneRACE study (first 160 participants) and from about 1,300 subjects provided by 6 global collaborators. Where HLA class I and class II types were available, the types were taken from metadata supplied by the sample provider, not from assay-based typing. The repertoires were released in a freely available public database meant as a resource for research on the immune response to SARS-CoV-2.

CDR1 and CDR2 are read off the germline V gene as MNHEY and SVGAGI. The CDR3 measures 13 amino acids from cysteine to phenylalanine. Only the CDR3 portion is preserved as DNA: 39 bases, with reading frame beginning at the first base. V is pared back by 4 bases and J by 5 bases, with 11 bases lying between the germline termini. Whole blood was collected in K2EDTA tubes by collaborating institutions according to the institutions' own protocols. Collaborator samples were shipped for TCRbeta analysis as frozen whole blood, isolated PBMCs, or DNA extracted from either sample type. About this clone: The specificity of this receptor is unknown. Per-base quality was not reported, and no clone a single base away is much larger than it.

What the work shows at the level of the full study, not this receptor alone: How much clinical and demographic metadata was included differed by source and by participant, and the metadata was provided uncurated.

TCRbeta CDR3 regions were amplified from genomic DNA using the immunoSEQ Assay, a bias-controlled multiplex PCR. The original pipeline was this. The number of nucleated cells in each sample was estimated from the amplification of reference gene primers within the assay. Sequence reads were collapsed and filtered to measure the absolute abundance of every unique TCRbeta CDR3 rearrangement. Productive Simpson clonality was computed per sample as the square root of Simpson's diversity index over productive rearrangements. TCRdb holds this immuneACCESS table with in-frame rearrangements only. Some clones are missing; in checked studies, unresolved V genes explain under half, and the rest has no known cause. V and J calls and clone size come straight from that table; D and trimming were deduced from the DNA. The sample table holds 80,000 or so clones, of which 80% to 85% were seen once. 44% of the sample comes from the top ten.

Sequencing used peripheral blood. The rearrangement combines TRBV6-5 with TRBJ1-1, with the D gene uncertain. This receptor was obtained from an older man with acute or convalescent COVID-19. The DNA sequence reads TGTGCCAGCAGTTTTTTTACAGAGACTGAAGCTTTCTTT. Translation gives CASSFFTETEAFF.